The 25 T cell receptor beta chains given below trace back to one sample, sequenced in a study of T cells in Graves' hyperthyroidism and ophthalmopathy. Amplification yielded TCR beta CDR3 regions, with RNA transcripts as the source. First-round RT-PCR with HTBI primers amplified the TCR CDR3 region. A single record per CDR3 protein comes from TCRdb applying MiXCR to the multiplex PCR reads. The data contain a few hundred thousand distinct CDR3 sequences, more than 45% of them seen just once; the ten biggest clones take up around 8%. Specimen: peripheral blood or thyroid tissue (not recorded which). These receptors were collected from a woman under 30 with Graves' hyperthyroidism.

For this clonotype: Possible read error: a much larger clone is one base away. The J gene is TRBJ2-7, the V gene TRBV12-3 or TRBV12-4; 11 bases are a match to TRBD2. CDR3 size: 16 residues. The CDR3 DNA reads as TGTGCCGGCAGCCGCGCGGGACTAGCGGTGAGTTGGGAGCAGTACTTC. Protein sequence: CAGSRAGLAVSWEQYF.

In its sample, this clonotype was seen many times. CDR3 region: CASSFKGGYEQYF. DNA of the CDR3: TGTGCCAGCAGTTTTAAGGGTGGCTACGAGCAGTACTTC. The chain has TRBV28 and TRBJ2-7; D is unresolved. V was trimmed by 3 bases and J by 3 bases, leaving 9 bases between them. The CDR3 consists of 13 residues. Germline CDR1 reads MDHEN; CDR2 reads SYDVKM.

This clonotype was counted ten times or more. The rearrangement links TRBV9 to TRBJ1-1; possibly TRBD1 for D (6 bases). CDR3 length: 11 residues. Germline V gene lookup returns CDR1 SGDLS and CDR2 YYNGEE. V gave up 6 bases and J gave up 8 bases, with 11 bases separating them. This CDR3 reads CASTGQGEAFF. For the CDR3, the DNA is TGTGCCAGCACCGGGCAGGGGGAAGCTTTCTTT. The entire variable domain, with the rest obtained from reference TRBV9 and TRBJ1-1, is as follows: DSGVTQTPKHLITATGQRVTLRCSPRSGDLSVYWYQQSLDQGLQFLIQYYNGEERAKGNILERFSAQQFPDLHSELNLSSLELGDSALYFCASTGQGEAFFGQGTRLTVV.

J is TRBJ2-7 and V is TRBV5-6; 7 positions agree with TRBD2. The CDR3 runs to 16 residues. From germline, CDR1 is SGHDT and CDR2 YYEEEE. V shed 4 bases and J 3 bases; nucleotides not matched to a gene: 13. CDR3 region: CASSTTGRADGYEQYF. CDR3 sequence (DNA): TGTGCCAGCAGCACTACGGGGAGGGCGGATGGCTACGAGCAGTACTTC.

As regards this clonotype: An end of the junction does not agree with germline; a read error may underlie this. The V and J genes are TRBV7-9 and TRBJ2-7, with 8 bases fitting TRBD1. This CDR3 spans 15 amino acids. Germline V CDR1 and CDR2: SEHNR, FQNEAQ (reference sequence). In DNA, the CDR3 is TGTGCCAGCAGCTCGGGACAGGCAAAGACCGGGGAGCTGTACTTC. Protein sequence: CASSSGQAKTGELYF.

This clonotype was counted only a few times. V is TRBV2 and J is TRBJ2-7, with D possibly called TRBD1 or TRBD2 (5 bases each). V lost 1 base and J 7 bases, leaving 11 bases between the germline ends. Germline CDR1 is SNHLY and CDR2 is FYNNEI. The length of the CDR3 is 13 residues. In DNA, the CDR3 is TGTGCCAGCAGTGAAGATTGGGACCCAGAGCAGTACTTC. This sequence encodes CASSEDWDPEQYF.

The table lists this clonotype with a count of one. V and J are TRBV7-9 and TRBJ2-5; 16 nucleotides agree with TRBD2. The CDR3 spans 14 residues. The germline CDR1 and CDR2 sequences are SEHNR and FQNEAQ (reference sequence). With 6 bases clipped from V and 9 bases from J, the junction kept 4 bases outside the gene matches. The CDR3 DNA reads TGTGCCAGCAGAATGGGACTAGCGGGAGGGCCCCAGTACTTC. Translation: CASRMGLAGGPQYF.

With respect to this clonotype: A much bigger clone sits one base away, suggesting this may be a read error. The V call is TRBV7-3, the J call TRBJ2-5, with TRBD1 matching 7 bases. The germline V gene has CDR1 SGHTA and CDR2 FQGTGA. The CDR3 has 13 residues. V shed 5 bases and J 5 bases; nucleotides not matched to a gene: 5. DNA of the CDR3: TGTGCCAGCAGCCACGTGGGACAGGAGACCCAGTACTTC. This codes for CASSHVGQETQYF.

V gene TRBV20-1 combines with J gene TRBJ2-6; maybe TRBD1 (5 bases). CDR3 length: 13 amino acids. Germline assignment: CDR1 DFQATT and CDR2 SNEGSKA (reference sequence). V shed 3 bases and J shed 4 bases, with 7 bases lying between them. In nucleotides, the CDR3 is TGCAGTGCTAGCAGGGCCGGGGCCAACGTCCTGACTTTC. Translation: CSASRAGANVLTF.

This clonotype was seen many times. This chain joins TRBV29-1 and TRBJ1-2, with 7 bases lining up with TRBD1. The CDR3 spans 14 residues. Trimming cost V 7 bases and J 3 bases; bases outside gene matches: 11. The germline V gene encodes CDR1 SQVTM and CDR2 ANQGSEA. Written as DNA, the CDR3 is TGCAGCGCTTTTGGGCCGGGACAGCACTATGGCTACACCTTC. It translates to CSAFGPGQHYGYTF.

J is TRBJ1-2 and V is TRBV12-3 or TRBV12-4; tentatively, D is TRBD1 (6 bases). V lost 7 bases, J lost 6 bases, and 24 bases lay in between. The CDR3 has 16 residues. CDR3 residues: CASMSRGSLRDHGYTF. As DNA, the CDR3 is TGTGCCAGCATGTCCAGGGGATCCCTCCGTGACCATGGCTACACCTTC.

V gene TRBV3-1 combines with J gene TRBJ1-4; TRBD1 might be the D (6 bases). The CDR3 length is 14 residues. Per the germline V gene, CDR1 is LGHDT and CDR2 is YNNKEL (reference sequence). V was cut by 4 bases and J by 7 bases, with 13 bases left in between. CDR3 DNA sequence: TGTGCCAGCAGCCTCGGGGTAGGGGGTGAAAAACTGTTTTTT. It is translated as CASSLGVGGEKLFF.

The V gene is TRBV20-1, the J gene TRBJ1-1; D is undetermined. CDR1 is DFQATT, CDR2 SNEGSKA, per germline (reference sequence). V was cut by 3 bases and J by 3 bases, with 11 bases left in between. The CDR3 spans 13 residues. The CDR3 nucleotides are TGCAGTGCTAGGGACGAGCGGGACACTGAAGCTTTCTTT. Its protein is CSARDERDTEAFF.

This clonotype came up many times. In nucleotides, the CDR3 is TGTGCCAGCAGCTTGGTAACAGATCAAGAGACCCAGTACTTC. It encodes CASSLVTDQETQYF. The chain couples TRBV5-8 to TRBJ2-5; D is undetermined. CDR3 length: 14 residues. V lost 0 bases and J lost 2, with 8 bases in between. Looked up from germline, CDR1 is SGHTS and CDR2 is YDEGEE.

This chain joins TRBV5-4 and TRBJ2-1; 14 bases agree with TRBD2. V lost 5 bases and J lost 12; bases outside the gene matches: 7. Germline CDR1 is SGHNT and CDR2 is YYREEE (reference sequence). The CDR3 sequence is 14 residues long. CDR3: CASSTGTSGSRQFF. DNA for the CDR3: TGTGCCAGCAGTACCGGGACTAGCGGGAGTCGGCAGTTCTTC.

The chain links TRBV20-1 to TRBJ2-7, with a weak D call TRBD2 (5 bases). CDR1 is DFQATT and CDR2 is SNEGSKA in the germline V gene (reference sequence). The length of the CDR3 is 13 residues. The V end lost 6 bases, the J end lost 7 bases, and 19 bases lay between the germline ends. CDR3 coding DNA: TGCAGTGCGGGAGTGACCTCCTACAATGAGCAGTACTTC. Its translation: CSAGVTSYNEQYF.

This clonotype was observed many times. The chain has TRBV20-1 and TRBJ1-6; perhaps TRBD1 as D (6 bases). V lost 3 bases to trimming and J lost 9 bases, with 21 bases between them. The germline V gene encodes CDR1 DFQATT and CDR2 SNEGSKA (reference sequence). The CDR3 totals 16 residues. The CDR3 nucleotides are TGCAGTGCTAGTGATGAGGGGGTCCCAAGCGTTTCACCCCTCCACTTT. This codes for CSASDEGVPSVSPLHF.

As regards this clonotype: A read error may explain this, as a much larger clone is one base away. The chain uses TRBV5-5 and TRBJ1-3; TRBD1 matches 8 bases. CDR1 and CDR2 from the germline V gene are SGHKS and YYEKEE (reference sequence). This CDR3 is built from 16 residues. The DNA of the CDR3 is TGTGCCTGCAATCCGGGACAGGTATCATTTGGGAACACCACATATTTT. As protein: CACNPGQVSFGNTTYF.

In its sample, this clonotype was seen many times. The rearrangement links TRBV3-1 to TRBJ1-5; tentatively, D is TRBD1 (5 bases). This CDR3 spans 13 amino acids. V was cut by 1 base and J by 6 bases, with 7 bases left in between. Germline V lookup: CDR1 LGHDT, CDR2 YNNKEL (reference sequence). This chain's CDR3 is CASSQAGGQPQHF. CDR3 nucleotides: TGTGCCAGCAGCCAAGCGGGGGGTCAGCCCCAGCATTTT.

Turning to this clonotype: This may be a read error, as it is one base from a much larger clone. The V call is TRBV10-2, the J call TRBJ1-4; 12 bases align to TRBD1. Germline CDR1 WSHSY, CDR2 SAAADI. This CDR3 has 15 amino acids. The CDR3 DNA reads TGTGCCAGCAGTCCCGGGACAGGGGGCAGTGAAAAACTGTTTTTT. This gives the protein CASSPGTGGSEKLFF.

The gene calls are TRBV18 and TRBJ1-2; 8 bases match TRBD1. This CDR3 is built from 16 residues. Looked up from germline, CDR1 is KGHSH and CDR2 is LQKENI. V shed 0 bases and J 6 bases; nucleotides not matched to a gene: 9. The CDR3 DNA sequence: TGTGCCAGCTCACCACCTGTCAGAGGGACAGGTCATGGCTACACCTTC. Protein sequence: CASSPPVRGTGHGYTF.

As concerns this clonotype: Because it lacks the conserved phenylalanine or tryptophan at the end, this CDR3 is likely a read error. The gene calls are TRBV20-1 and TRBJ2-7; the D is unclear. Trimming removed 0 bases from V and 3 bases from J, with 9 bases in between. The CDR3 is 13 amino acids. From germline, CDR1 is DFQATT and CDR2 SNEGSKA (reference sequence). The CDR3 region is CSARDRDVYEQYY. The CDR3 nucleotides are TGCAGTGCTAGAGATCGAGACGTCTACGAGCAGTACTAC.

The chain uses TRBV20-1 and TRBJ2-6, with D possibly being TRBD1 (5 bases). The V end was cut by 6 bases, the J end by 4 bases, with 13 bases between. Germline CDR1 reads DFQATT; CDR2 reads SNEGSKA (reference sequence). This CDR3 spans 14 amino acids. The CDR3 bases are TGCAGTGCCAGGGATTTAGGGGGGGCCAACGTCCTGACTTTC. The encoded protein is CSARDLGGANVLTF.

This clonotype was found a few times. This chain uses TRBV5-6 with TRBJ2-5; no definite D call. V was clipped by 1 base and J by 5 bases, with 9 bases between them. Germline CDR1 SGHDT, CDR2 YYEEEE. This CDR3 is built from 13 residues. CDR3 in amino acids: CASSLTVLETQYF. CDR3 DNA: TGTGCCAGCAGCTTGACGGTCTTGGAGACCCAGTACTTC.

This clonotype has a single count. The J gene is TRBJ2-7, the V gene TRBV11-3; D not certain. The J call is in doubt because the DNA end fits TRBJ2-1 better. Per the germline V gene, CDR1 is SGHNT and CDR2 is YENEEA. This CDR3 region has 17 residues. In DNA, the CDR3 is TGTGCCAGCAGCCAATACCTCGTGGCTAGCTCCTACAATGAGCAGTTCTTC. Translating it yields CASSQYLVASSYNEQFF.